This TCR beta chain was sequenced for a study of human T cells and chemical hapten exposure. The time point is: pre-sensitization, week 0. Described treatment: therapeutic diphenylcyclopropenone sensitization with weekly scalp DPC. Unfractionated whole blood was the source of the extracted total RNA. The CDR3 runs to 12 residues. CDR1 is DFQATT, CDR2 SNEGSKA, per germline (reference sequence). V shed 6 bases and J shed 10 bases, with 18 bases lying between them. In this sample, this clonotype turned up many times. Via MiXCR, TCRdb re-called the RACE reads, giving one row per CDR3 protein. The sample lists 84,000 or so distinct CDR3 sequences, 6.5% to 10% occurring once.

This TCR came from a man in his forties with alopecia areata. Some clones in this sample may be carry-over from other donors' samples. The V and J genes are TRBV20-1 and TRBJ1-2; tentatively, D is TRBD1 (5 bases). Source: whole blood, taken in connection with sensitization to the hapten diphenylcyclopropenone (DPC). The DNA for the CDR3 is TGCAGTGCGTCAGACAGTGTCGCTGACTACACCTTC. Residues: CSASDSVADYTF.